A selection of T cell receptor beta chains follows, all from one sample in a study of beta chain features in type 1 diabetes. Some clones are missing from TCRdb's copy, which holds only in-frame ones; the method was immunoSEQ multiplex PCR. The top ten clones hold 0.095% to 0.15% of a sample with about 650,000 clones, roughly 12% of them seen once. The sequenced sample consisted of naive CD4+ T cells from blood. The receptors come from a man aged 25 to 45 with type 1 diabetes. The CDR3 runs from the conserved cysteine through the conserved F or W. A D gene is named only where the DNA matches it firmly. Clone size is not always given. Where it is, it says once, few, many or a class for expanded clones.

V gene,clone size,D gene,CDR3 length,J gene,CDR3 protein,CDR3 DNA
TRBV6-5,few,.,15,TRBJ1-2,CASNLEDSVLYGYTF,TGTGCCAGCAACTTAGAGGACAGCGTACTCTATGGCTACACCTTC
TRBV25-1,few,.,14,TRBJ1-2,CASSESGQSYGYTF,TGTGCCAGCAGTGAATCCGGACAGTCCTATGGCTACACCTTC
TRBV19,.,.,12,TRBJ1-5,CASSIPLQPQHF,TGTGCCAGTAGTATCCCCCTCCAGCCCCAGCATTTT
TRBV7-9,few,.,12,TRBJ1-1,CASSYLDGEAFF,TGTGCCAGCAGCTACTTGGACGGTGAAGCTTTCTTT
TRBV29-1,.,.,10,TRBJ1-2,CSVGGGGYTF,TGCAGCGTCGGAGGGGGTGGCTACACCTTC
TRBV28,.,.,15,TRBJ1-2,CASSESHRDTFGYTF,TGTGCCAGCAGCGAAAGTCACCGGGACACCTTTGGCTACACCTTC
TRBV2,.,.,14,TRBJ1-5,CASSQDYSNQPQHF,TGTGCCAGCAGCCAGGATTATAGCAATCAGCCCCAGCATTTT
TRBV9,few,.,15,TRBJ2-5,CASSVDVGVQETQYF,TGTGCCAGCAGCGTAGATGTAGGGGTTCAAGAGACCCAGTACTTC
TRBV9,few,TRBD1,14,TRBJ2-7,CASSPTGDSYEQYF,TGTGCCAGCAGCCCAACAGGGGACTCCTACGAGCAGTACTTC
TRBV14,.,TRBD2,16,TRBJ2-5,CASSQLVGTTQETQYF,TGTGCCAGCAGCCAATTGGTTGGGACTACCCAAGAGACCCAGTACTTC
TRBV10-1,few,TRBD1,14,TRBJ1-2,CASSPGQGFYGYTF,TGCGCCAGCAGCCCGGGACAGGGGTTCTATGGCTACACCTTC
TRBV28,.,.,14,TRBJ2-7,CASTSLGAASEQYF,TGTGCCAGCACCTCTTTGGGGGCAGCCTCCGAGCAGTACTTC
TRBV9,.,TRBD2,19,TRBJ2-1,CASSVGIGTSGGAYNEQFF,TGTGCCAGCAGCGTAGGAATCGGGACTAGCGGGGGCGCCTACAATGAGCAGTTCTTC
TRBV13,.,.,17,TRBJ2-1,CASSFETGSGSYNEQFF,TGTGCCAGCAGCTTTGAGACGGGATCGGGCTCCTACAATGAGCAGTTCTTC
TRBV18,few,.,13,TRBJ2-1,CASSPSGNNEQFF,TGTGCCAGCTCACCCAGCGGCAACAATGAGCAGTTCTTC